The entry below gives a single TCR beta chain sequence along with its context. CDR1 and CDR2 (germline): SQVTM, ANQGSEA. V was pared by 4 bases and J by 1 base, with 14 bases between. This CDR3 comprises 14 residues. Only in-frame clones appear in the TCRdb table, and some are missing; sequencing was by immunoSEQ multiplex PCR. The table records approximately 220,000 clones, just under 95% of them present only once. This entry belongs to a study of control samples from healthy donors and cancer patients. The sequencing sample was made of blood. The TCR sequence derives from a man aged 45-65 years in good health. The rearrangement joins TRBV29-1 to TRBJ2-7; D could derive from TRBD1 or TRBD2 (5 bases each). The CDR3 DNA is TGCAGCGTTGGGGGCCCCGGGGCGTCCTACGAGCAGTACTTC. This codes for CSVGGPGASYEQYF.